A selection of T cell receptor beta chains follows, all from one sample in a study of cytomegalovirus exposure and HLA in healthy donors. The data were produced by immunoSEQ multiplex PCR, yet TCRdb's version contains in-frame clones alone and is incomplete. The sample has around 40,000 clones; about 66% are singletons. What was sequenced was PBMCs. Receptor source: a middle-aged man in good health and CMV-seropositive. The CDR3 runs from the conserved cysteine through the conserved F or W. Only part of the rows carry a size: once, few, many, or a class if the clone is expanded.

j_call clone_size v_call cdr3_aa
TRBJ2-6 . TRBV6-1 CASSEIEESGANVLTF
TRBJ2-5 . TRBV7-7 CASSLTSGKETQYF
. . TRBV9 CASSAQGTYEQYF
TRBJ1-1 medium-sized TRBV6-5 CASSYGLGSRGLEAFF
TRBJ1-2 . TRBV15 CATSRDPSYGYTF
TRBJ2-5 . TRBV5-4 CASSPRSGASQETQYF
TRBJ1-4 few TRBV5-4 CASSRGEKLFF
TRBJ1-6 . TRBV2 CASMGQGNSPLHF
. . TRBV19 CASSPKQGLDEQYF
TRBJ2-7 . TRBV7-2 CASTIGQSYEQYF
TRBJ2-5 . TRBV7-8 CASSLITGSIQETQYF
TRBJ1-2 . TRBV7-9 CASSGQPTNYGYTF
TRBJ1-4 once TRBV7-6 CASSAGTGPYEKLFF
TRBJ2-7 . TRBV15 CATSRETGLTYEQYF
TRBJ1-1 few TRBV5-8 CASSLVLGGWNTEAFF
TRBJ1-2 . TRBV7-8 CASSPMSPVTNYGYTF
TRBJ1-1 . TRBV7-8 CASLSTGIMNTEAFF